This TCR beta chain is from a study of cytotoxic CD8 clonotypes in ibrutinib-treated CLL. Profiling relied on immunoSEQ multiplex PCR, and the TCRdb table lists in-frame clones only, not all of them. This sample has approximately 280,000 clones, with less than 85% found just once. V shed 5 bases and J shed 4 bases, with 13 bases lying between them. Looked up from germline, CDR1 is LGHNA and CDR2 is YNFKEQ. The CDR3 contains 14 residues. Study results and limitations: Clonality went up at the time of ibrutinib response, stayed stable in sustained remission, and later dropped back toward its baseline level at progression. Patients had baseline clonality above age-matched healthy donors, and this clonality moved with circulating CD8+ T-cell counts.

Comments on this clone: Its antigen remains unidentified.

Sequencing used PBMCs, obtained at disease progression, from a patient treated with ibrutinib. The receptor's source is a human donor with chronic lymphocytic leukemia. V and J are TRBV4-2 and TRBJ2-3, with D possibly TRBD2 on 7 matching bases. CDR3 nucleotide sequence: TGTGCCAGCAGCGGGGGGGCCACCGCAGATACGCAGTATTTT. Amino acids: CASSGGATADTQYF.